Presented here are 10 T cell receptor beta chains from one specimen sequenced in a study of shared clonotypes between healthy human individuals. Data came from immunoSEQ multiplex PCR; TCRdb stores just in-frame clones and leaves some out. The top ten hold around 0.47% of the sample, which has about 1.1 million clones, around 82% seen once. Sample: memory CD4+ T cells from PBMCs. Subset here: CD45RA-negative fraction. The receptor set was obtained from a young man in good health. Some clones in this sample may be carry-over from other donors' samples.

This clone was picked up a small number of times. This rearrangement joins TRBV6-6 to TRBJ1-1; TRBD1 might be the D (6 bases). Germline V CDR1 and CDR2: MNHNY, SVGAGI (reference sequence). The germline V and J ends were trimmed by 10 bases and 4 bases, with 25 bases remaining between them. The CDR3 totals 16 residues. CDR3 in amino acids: CAITPRGGAGSTEAFF. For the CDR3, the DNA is TGTGCCATCACCCCGCGGGGGGGCGCGGGTTCCACTGAAGCTTTCTTT.

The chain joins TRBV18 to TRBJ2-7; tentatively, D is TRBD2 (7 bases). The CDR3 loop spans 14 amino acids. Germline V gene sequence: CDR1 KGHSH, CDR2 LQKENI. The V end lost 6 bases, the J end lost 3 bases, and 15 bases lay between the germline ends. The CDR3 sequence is CASSPNREGYEQYF. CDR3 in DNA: TGTGCCAGCTCTCCCAACAGGGAGGGCTACGAGCAGTACTTC.

The CDR3 bases are TGTGCCAGCAGCGGACAGGGGGCTCCCGAAAAACTGTTTTTT. This translates into CASSGQGAPEKLFF. This rearrangement joins TRBV2 to TRBJ1-4, with 11 nucleotides matching TRBD1. Trimming took 6 bases from V and 8 from J; bases not matched to a gene: 5. Germline-derived CDR1 and CDR2 are SNHLY and FYNNEI. The CDR3 is made up of 14 amino acids.

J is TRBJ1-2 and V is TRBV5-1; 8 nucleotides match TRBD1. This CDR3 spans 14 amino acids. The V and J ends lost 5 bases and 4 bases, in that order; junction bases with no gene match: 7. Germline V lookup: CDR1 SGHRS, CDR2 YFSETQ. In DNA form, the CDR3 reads TGCGCCAGCAGTGACGGACAGGGTACCTATGGCTACACCTTC. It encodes CASSDGQGTYGYTF.

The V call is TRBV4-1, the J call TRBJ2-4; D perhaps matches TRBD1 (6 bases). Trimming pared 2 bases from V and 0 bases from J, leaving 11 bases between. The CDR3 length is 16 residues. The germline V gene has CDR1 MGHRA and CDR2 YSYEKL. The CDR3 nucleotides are TGCGCCAGCAGCCAACATGGGACACCAGCCAAAAACATTCAGTACTTC. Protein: CASSQHGTPAKNIQYF.

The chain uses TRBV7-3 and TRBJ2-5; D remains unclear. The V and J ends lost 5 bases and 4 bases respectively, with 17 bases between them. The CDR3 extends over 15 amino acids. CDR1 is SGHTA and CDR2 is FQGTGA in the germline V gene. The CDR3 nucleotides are TGTGCCAGCAGCCCAGACGGCCGGAGAGGAGAGACCCAGTACTTC. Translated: CASSPDGRRGETQYF.

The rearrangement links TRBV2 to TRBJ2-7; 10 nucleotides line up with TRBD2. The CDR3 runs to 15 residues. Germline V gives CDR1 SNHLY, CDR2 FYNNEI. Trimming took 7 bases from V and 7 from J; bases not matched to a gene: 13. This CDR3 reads CASNGGLAGVGEQYF. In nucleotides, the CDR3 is TGTGCCAGCAACGGGGGGCTAGCGGGAGTGGGAGAGCAGTACTTC.

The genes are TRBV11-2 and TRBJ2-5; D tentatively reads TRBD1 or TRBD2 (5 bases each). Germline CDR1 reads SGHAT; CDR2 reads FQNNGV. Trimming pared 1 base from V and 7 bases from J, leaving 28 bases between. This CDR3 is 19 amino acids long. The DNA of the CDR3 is TGTGCCAGCAGCTTAGCACTCCGGGGTGGGGGACGCTTCTTAGGGACCCAGTACTTC. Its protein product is CASSLALRGGGRFLGTQYF.

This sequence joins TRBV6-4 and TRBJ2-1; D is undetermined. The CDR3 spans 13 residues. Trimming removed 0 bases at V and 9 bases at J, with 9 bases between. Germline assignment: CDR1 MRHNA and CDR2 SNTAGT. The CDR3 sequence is CASSDSKYSEQFF. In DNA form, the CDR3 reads TGTGCCAGCAGTGACTCGAAATATTCTGAGCAGTTCTTC.

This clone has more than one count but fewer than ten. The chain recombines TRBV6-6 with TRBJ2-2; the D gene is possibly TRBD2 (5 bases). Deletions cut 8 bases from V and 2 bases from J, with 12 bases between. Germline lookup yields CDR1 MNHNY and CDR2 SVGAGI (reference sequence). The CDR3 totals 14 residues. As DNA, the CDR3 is TGTGCCAGCCGATGGACTGAAAACACCGGGGAGCTGTTTTTT. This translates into CASRWTENTGELFF.